Listed below are T cell receptor beta chains from one sample, sequenced in a study of OX40 agonist ivuxolimab in advanced cancers. Repertoires were generated with immunoSEQ multiplex PCR, while TCRdb's copy carries only in-frame clones and drops some. The data show about 84,000 clones, roughly 84% seen once. The sample consisted of CD4+ or CD8+ T cells sorted from blood, taken in a trial of the OX40 agonist ivuxolimab. The receptor set was obtained from an adult with an advanced solid tumor such as melanoma, head and neck, liver or kidney cancer. The CDR3 runs from the conserved cysteine through the conserved F or W.

length | J | V | CDR3
13 | TRBJ2-3 | TRBV19 | CATSDTSTDTQYF
17 | TRBJ1-1 | TRBV19 | CASSIATGTLRNTEAFF
15 | TRBJ2-3 | TRBV5-1 | CASSLGQGRTDTQYF
13 | TRBJ2-4 | TRBV6-1 | CASSAQGANIQYF
15 | TRBJ1-4 | TRBV6-5 | CASSYLGVPNEKLFF
13 | TRBJ2-7 | TRBV6-1 | CASSRGEFYEQYF
15 | TRBJ2-4 | TRBV6-5 | CASRLTGGDLNIQYF
16 | TRBJ1-1 | TRBV6-5 | CASSYGGTVLYTEAFF
15 | TRBJ1-2 | TRBV5-6 | CASRTSGRGRGGYTF
13 | TRBJ1-1 | TRBV5-5 | CASKGQMGTEAFF
13 | TRBJ1-2 | TRBV28 | CASTLLGEGGYTF
15 | TRBJ1-2 | TRBV18 | CASSPIRQGNYGYTF
13 | TRBJ2-5 | TRBV10-3 | CATKTGKQETQYF
16 | TRBJ1-1 | TRBV28 | CASSYGVRGGHTEAFF
12 | TRBJ1-6 | TRBV2 | CASNLSNSPLHF
15 | TRBJ1-6 | TRBV10-1 | CASSAGTGNNSPLHF
15 | TRBJ1-1 | TRBV2 | CASSARDRGNTEAFF
14 | TRBJ1-2 | TRBV5-6 | CASSLGGPNYGYTF
14 | TRBJ1-4 | TRBV7-9 | CASSQFTANEKLFF
14 | TRBJ2-5 | TRBV19 | CASSFLQGQETQYF
18 | TRBJ2-1 | TRBV28 | CASSFFLTGTLHYNEQFF
14 | TRBJ2-1 | TRBV5-1 | CASSLRTGGDEQFF
14 | TRBJ1-2 | TRBV5-8 | CASSGGQGHYGYTF
18 | TRBJ2-7 | TRBV11-2 | CASSLAIGARQGAYEQYF
14 | TRBJ1-1 | TRBV14 | CASSQEVWGAEAFF
16 | TRBJ2-3 | TRBV11-2 | CASSFRSLAVTDTQYF
15 | TRBJ2-1 | TRBV28 | CASSFVRDRGGEQFF
14 | TRBJ2-4 | TRBV18 | CASSLEGAGNIQYF
12 | TRBJ1-5 | TRBV30 | CAWSDGTASQHF
12 | TRBJ1-2 | TRBV7-2 | CASSFPNYGYTF
16 | TRBJ2-2 | TRBV5-6 | CASSLVGAGPTGELFF
16 | TRBJ2-3 | TRBV28 | CASSLSGQGFTDTQYF
14 | TRBJ2-5 | TRBV10-1 | CASSESQGRETQYF
14 | TRBJ1-3 | TRBV30 | CAWSKGGSGNTIYF
16 | TRBJ1-1 | TRBV11-2 | CASSLGGPTGWTEAFF
15 | TRBJ2-2 | TRBV5-1 | CASSLAGTVTGELFF
14 | TRBJ1-5 | TRBV5-5 | CASSPEPYNQPQHF
15 | TRBJ1-6 | TRBV7-9 | CASSLGWGNSSPLHF
15 | TRBJ1-5 | TRBV4-2 | CASSQDRTAILPQHF
13 | TRBJ1-1 | TRBV30 | CASAREANTEAFF
10 | TRBJ2-7 | TRBV6-1 | CASSEVGQYF
15 | TRBJ1-2 | TRBV5-1 | CASSSGQGENNGYTF
14 | TRBJ1-1 | TRBV9 | CASSEGVENTEAFF
15 | TRBJ2-4 | TRBV28 | CASRPLAGGKNIQYF
14 | TRBJ2-5 | TRBV7-9 | CASSLGTSDETQYF
14 | TRBJ2-3 | TRBV7-2 | CASSSRPLTDTQYF
17 | TRBJ2-5 | TRBV11-2 | CASSLVGGSGGQETQYF
15 | TRBJ2-7 | TRBV19 | CASSLSALVGYEQYF
17 | TRBJ2-3 | TRBV7-2 | CASSLVGGGGAPDTQYF
17 | TRBJ2-6 | TRBV5-4 | CASTPYQLLAGANVLTF
14 | TRBJ1-3 | TRBV6-5 | CASSYDRGGNTIYF
17 | TRBJ2-5 | TRBV28 | CASSSALAGGNQETQYF